Shown below are 3 T cell receptor beta chains from a single sample sequenced in a study of shared clonotypes between healthy human individuals. The repertoire was sequenced with immunoSEQ multiplex PCR; TCRdb's copy has only in-frame clones and lacks some. The sample lists about 2 million clones, 85% to 95% occurring once. CD45RO-negative, CCR7-positively selected cells formed the naive CD8 fraction, excluding terminally differentiated effector memory CD45RA+ cells. Sequencing was done on a sample of naive CD8+ T cells sorted from blood. Receptor source: a man younger than 30 in good health.

The chain uses TRBV29-1 and TRBJ1-2, with a weak D call TRBD1 (6 bases). The CDR3 consists of 11 residues. Germline CDR1 SQVTM, CDR2 ANQGSEA. The ends were cut back, 7 bases at V and 7 bases at J, with 13 bases in the middle. CDR3 DNA: TGCAGCGCCTGGACAGACTTTGGCTACACCTTC. This encodes CSAWTDFGYTF.

This clone has only one observation. This chain links TRBV30 with TRBJ2-7; TRBD2 agrees at 10 bases. J lost 7 bases, V lost 5 bases, and 8 bases had no gene match. Per germline, CDR1 GTSNPN and CDR2 SVGIG (reference sequence). The CDR3 consists of 13 residues. CDR3 sequence reads: CAWAAGGPGEQYF. In nucleotides, the CDR3 is TGTGCCTGGGCAGCGGGAGGGCCTGGGGAGCAGTACTTC.

This clone was seen only once. CDR3 coding DNA: TGTGCCAGCAGCTTGTCGGGGGACCCCTTCCCCTACGAGCAGTACTTC. Translation gives CASSLSGDPFPYEQYF. The gene calls are TRBV5-8 and TRBJ2-7, with a weak D call TRBD2 (6 bases). This CDR3 is built from 16 residues. CDR1 is SGHTS and CDR2 is YDEGEE in the germline V gene. Trimming took 1 base from V and 2 from J, leaving 16 bases between them.